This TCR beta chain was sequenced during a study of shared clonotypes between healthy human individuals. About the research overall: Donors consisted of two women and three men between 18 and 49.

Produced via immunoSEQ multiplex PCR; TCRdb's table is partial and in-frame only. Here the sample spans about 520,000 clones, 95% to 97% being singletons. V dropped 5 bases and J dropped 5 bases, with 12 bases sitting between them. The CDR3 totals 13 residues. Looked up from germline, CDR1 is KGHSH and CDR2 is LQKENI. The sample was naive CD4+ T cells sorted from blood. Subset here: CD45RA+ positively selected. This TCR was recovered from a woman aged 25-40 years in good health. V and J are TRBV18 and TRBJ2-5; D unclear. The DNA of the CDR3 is TGTGCCAGCTCATCTAGTCTAGGGGAGACCCAGTACTTC. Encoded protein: CASSSSLGETQYF.